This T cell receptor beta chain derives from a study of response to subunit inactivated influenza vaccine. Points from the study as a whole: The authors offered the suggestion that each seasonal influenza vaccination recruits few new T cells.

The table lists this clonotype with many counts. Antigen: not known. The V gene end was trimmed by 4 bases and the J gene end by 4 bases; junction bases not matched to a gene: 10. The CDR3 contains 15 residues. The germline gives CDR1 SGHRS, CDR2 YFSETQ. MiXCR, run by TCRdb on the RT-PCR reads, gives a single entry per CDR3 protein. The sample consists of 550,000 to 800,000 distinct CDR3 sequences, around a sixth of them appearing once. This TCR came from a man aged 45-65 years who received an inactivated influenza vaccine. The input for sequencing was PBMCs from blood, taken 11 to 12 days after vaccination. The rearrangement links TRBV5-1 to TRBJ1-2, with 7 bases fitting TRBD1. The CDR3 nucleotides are TGCGCCAGCAGCAACGGCGACAGGGCCCTCTATGGCTACACCTTC. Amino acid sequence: CASSNGDRALYGYTF.